The next 8 T cell receptor beta chains were all read from a single sample in a study of OX40 agonist ivuxolimab in advanced cancers. Library construction relied on the immunoSEQ multiplex PCR assay. TCRdb holds this immuneACCESS table with in-frame rearrangements only. Some clones are missing; in checked studies, unresolved V genes explain under half, and the rest has no known cause. For this sample there are 25,000 to 30,000 clones; about nine tenths appear just once. Together, the top ten hold approximately 25% of the sample. The sample in question was CD4+ or CD8+ T cells sorted from blood, obtained in a trial of the OX40 agonist ivuxolimab. The receptors were sampled from an adult with an advanced solid tumor such as melanoma, head and neck, liver or kidney cancer.

J is TRBJ2-7 and V is TRBV7-8, with D perhaps TRBD2 (5 bases). The length of the CDR3 is 14 residues. CDR1 is SGHVS, CDR2 FQNEAQ, per germline. V lost 5 bases and J lost 0, with 11 bases in between. In DNA form, the CDR3 reads TGTGCCAGCAGCCACCTAGGGAGCTCCTACGAGCAGTACTTC. It yields the protein CASSHLGSSYEQYF. The full variable domain, in which reference TRBV7-8 and TRBJ2-7 provide the parts outside the CDR3, is GAGVSQSPRYKVAKRGQDVALRCDPISGHVSLFWYQQALGQGPEFLTYFQNEAQLDKSGLPSDRFFAERPEGSVSTLKIQRTQQEDSAVYLCASSHLGSSYEQYFGPGTRLTVT.

This chain connects TRBV7-8 to TRBJ2-2; 9 positions agree with TRBD2. The CDR3 is made up of 15 amino acids. The J segment lost 3 bases and the V segment lost 6 bases, leaving 5 bases of the junction unmatched. The germline V gene has CDR1 SGHVS and CDR2 FQNEAQ. Here the CDR3 reads CASRTGLADTGELFF. The CDR3 DNA is TGTGCCAGCAGAACGGGACTAGCTGACACCGGGGAGCTGTTTTTT.

This clone has a handful of counts. V usage is TRBV19 and J usage is TRBJ2-1; D not resolved. Germline V lookup: CDR1 LNHDA, CDR2 SQIVND (reference sequence). The CDR3 loop spans 16 amino acids. V lost 1 base, J lost 2 bases, and 12 bases lay in between. The CDR3 nucleotides read TGTGCCAGTAGTATAGTTGGTTACAGTACCTACAATGAGCAGTTCTTC. Residues: CASSIVGYSTYNEQFF.

The chain carries TRBV11-1 and TRBJ1-1; no firm D call. Between the trimmed V and J ends, which lost 1 base and 7 bases, there was a span of 16 bases. Germline V gene lookup returns CDR1 SGHAT and CDR2 FQDESV (reference sequence). The CDR3 covers 15 residues. In nucleotides, the CDR3 is TGTGCCAGCAGCTTAGGGACTGCGCTAATAGATGAAGCTTTCTTT. This sequence encodes CASSLGTALIDEAFF.

CDR3 amino acids: CASSQPGQGAEGANVLTF. In DNA, the CDR3 is TGCGCCAGCAGCCAACCCGGACAGGGGGCGGAAGGGGCCAACGTCCTGACTTTC. The chain employs TRBV4-1 and TRBJ2-6; TRBD1 matches at 11 bases. With V trimmed by 2 bases and J by 4 bases, 7 bases remained unmatched. Germline CDR1 and CDR2: MGHRA and YSYEKL. The CDR3 extends over 18 amino acids.

This clone has only a few counts. This chain joins TRBV7-6 and TRBJ2-2; 7 nucleotides align to TRBD1. Germline CDR1 and CDR2: SGHVS and FNYEAQ. Germline trimming cut 5 bases from V and 7 bases from J; bases unmatched to any gene: 7. The CDR3 contains 14 residues. CDR3: CASSRTGVGGELFF. The CDR3 region has the DNA TGTGCCAGCAGCAGGACAGGTGTCGGCGGGGAGCTGTTTTTT.

This rearrangement joins TRBV10-2 to TRBJ2-1, with D unresolved. The CDR3 is 12 amino acids. The germline V gene encodes CDR1 WSHSY and CDR2 SAAADI. V was cut by 0 bases and J by 5 bases, with 2 bases left in between. CDR3 residues: CASSESNNEQFF. CDR3 nucleotide sequence: TGCGCCAGCAGTGAGTCGAACAATGAGCAGTTCTTC.

The chain combines TRBV7-9 with TRBJ1-3, with TRBD1 as a possible D gene (5 bases). Trimming pared 10 bases from V and 2 bases from J, leaving 15 bases between. The CDR3 has 14 amino acids. The germline CDR1 and CDR2 sequences are SEHNR and FQNEAQ (reference sequence). CDR3 nucleotides: TGTGCCACCCTTGGCAGGGTGACTGGAAACACCATATATTTT. It encodes CATLGRVTGNTIYF.